Shown below are 28 T cell receptor beta chains from a single sample sequenced in a study of blood T cell repertoires in COVID-19 (dated by TCRdb to about 2020). Library method: the immunoSEQ multiplex PCR assay. Imported from immuneACCESS, the table was reduced by TCRdb to in-frame sequences with V and J called. These copies leave out some clones; in studies compared against another copy, an unresolved V gene accounts for under half, and the cause of the remainder is not known. The sample table lists approximately 170,000 clones, approximately 84% of them with a count of one. Roughly 2.5% of the sample is in the top ten clones. Material: peripheral blood. These receptors were taken from a woman over 75 with COVID-19, enrolled during active disease.

V gene TRBV30 combines with J gene TRBJ2-3; 7 nucleotides match TRBD2. Germline V gives CDR1 GTSNPN, CDR2 SVGIG (reference sequence). This CDR3 spans 16 amino acids. The ends lost 1 base at V and 0 bases at J; junction bases unmatched: 7. As DNA, the CDR3 is TGTGCCTGGAGTGGGCCGACTAGCAGAAGCACAGATACGCAGTATTTT. Residues: CAWSGPTSRSTDTQYF.

The V and J genes are TRBV27 and TRBJ2-3; tentative D call: TRBD2 (5 bases). Per the germline V gene, CDR1 is MNHEY and CDR2 is SMNVEV (reference sequence). The CDR3 has 14 amino acids. V was cut by 2 bases and J by 3 bases, with 9 bases left in between. CDR3 region: CASSLIRGTDTQYF. CDR3 nucleotides: TGTGCCAGCAGTTTAATCCGGGGTACAGATACGCAGTATTTT.

J is TRBJ2-3 and V is TRBV11-2; the match to TRBD2 covers 7 bases. Germline assignment: CDR1 SGHAT and CDR2 FQNNGV. This CDR3 contains 15 residues. The V and J ends lost 3 bases and 7 bases, in that order; junction bases with no gene match: 10. The CDR3 nucleotides are TGTGCCAGCAGCTTGACTAGCTTTGTTGTAAATACGCAGTATTTT. Amino acid sequence: CASSLTSFVVNTQYF.

CDR3 sequence reads: CASSLASGGREEQYF. CDR3 nucleotide sequence: TGTGCCAGCAGCTTAGCTAGCGGGGGCCGTGAGGAGCAGTACTTC. The V and J genes are TRBV7-9 and TRBJ2-7; 9 bases map to TRBD2. With 0 bases clipped from V and 7 bases from J, the junction kept 7 bases outside the gene matches. The CDR3 has 15 amino acids. CDR1 is SEHNR, CDR2 FQNEAQ, per germline (reference sequence).

This chain connects TRBV27 to TRBJ1-1, with 7 bases fitting TRBD1. Germline trimming cut 6 bases from V and 0 bases from J; bases unmatched to any gene: 10. The length of the CDR3 is 16 residues. The germline V gene encodes CDR1 MNHEY and CDR2 SMNVEV (reference sequence). CDR3 residues: CASSYTGAGLNTEAFF. CDR3 sequence (DNA): TGTGCCAGCAGCTATACAGGGGCAGGGCTGAACACTGAAGCTTTCTTT.

The gene calls are TRBV20-1 and TRBJ1-5; no firm D call. The V end was cut by 5 bases, the J end by 8 bases, with 10 bases between. This CDR3 has 11 residues. In germline, CDR1 is DFQATT, CDR2 SNEGSKA (reference sequence). In DNA form, the CDR3 reads TGCAGTGCTTCCTGGGGAGAGCCCCAGCATTTT. It specifies CSASWGEPQHF.

This clone came up a few times. The chain carries TRBV6-2 or TRBV6-3 and TRBJ1-1; the D is unclear. The germline gives CDR1 MNHEY, CDR2 SVGEGT. The CDR3 length is 14 residues. V lost 2 bases and J lost 0, with 7 bases in between. The CDR3 DNA sequence: TGTGCCAGCAGTTACATGGTAGTGAACACTGAAGCTTTCTTT. The encoded protein is CASSYMVVNTEAFF.

The chain combines TRBV18 with TRBJ2-7; 8 nucleotides match TRBD1. The CDR3 covers 14 residues. Germline lookup yields CDR1 KGHSH and CDR2 LQKENI. J gave up 7 bases and V 4 bases, and 9 bases lay outside the gene matches. The CDR3 coding sequence is TGTGCCAGCTCACATCGGGACAGGTCGAGGGAGCAGTACTTC. The encoded protein is CASSHRDRSREQYF.

V is TRBV29-1 and J is TRBJ2-7; 7 bases match TRBD1. After removal of 3 bases from V and 1 base from J, the junction contained 0 bases not matched to a gene. Germline V lookup: CDR1 SQVTM, CDR2 ANQGSEA. The CDR3 contains 12 residues. CDR3 protein: CSVEDRSYEQYF. CDR3 in DNA: TGCAGCGTTGAGGACAGGTCCTACGAGCAGTACTTC.

This chain links TRBV20-1 with TRBJ2-7; 10 bases agree with TRBD1. CDR3 size: 13 residues. CDR1 is DFQATT, CDR2 SNEGSKA, per germline (reference sequence). V lost 3 bases to trimming and J lost 4 bases; unmatched junction nucleotides: 3. The CDR3 protein is CSASRDRGYEQYF. CDR3 bases: TGCAGTGCTAGTAGGGACAGGGGATACGAGCAGTACTTC.

This clone was observed a single time. The chain joins TRBV18 to TRBJ2-2; 7 bases fit TRBD1. The CDR3 has 17 residues. Trimming at V came to 3 bases and at J to 2 bases, leaving 9 bases not matched to a gene. The germline V gene has CDR1 KGHSH and CDR2 LQKENI. The CDR3 DNA reads TGTGCCAGCTCACCTGGCAGGGGGTCACCTAACACCGGGGAGCTGTTTTTT. Translated, it gives CASSPGRGSPNTGELFF.

This chain links TRBV4-2 with TRBJ2-2, with a possible D match to TRBD1 (5 bases). Germline-derived CDR1 and CDR2 are LGHNA and YNFKEQ. V dropped 0 bases and J dropped 0 bases, with 5 bases sitting between them. The CDR3 covers 15 residues. The chain's CDR3 is CASSQEQANTGELFF. As DNA, the CDR3 is TGTGCCAGCAGCCAAGAACAGGCGAACACCGGGGAGCTGTTTTTT.

The chain couples TRBV27 to TRBJ2-1; 9 bases are a match to TRBD2. With V trimmed by 8 bases and J by 8 bases, 10 bases remained unmatched. The CDR3 has 14 residues. Germline values: CDR1 MNHEY, CDR2 SMNVEV (reference sequence). The CDR3 sequence: CASCGAGGHDEQFF. In DNA, the CDR3 is TGTGCCAGCTGCGGGGCGGGGGGGCATGATGAGCAGTTCTTC.

The rearrangement joins TRBV5-1 to TRBJ2-3, with D hard to call. CDR3 length: 13 amino acids. The germline V and J ends were trimmed by 4 bases and 3 bases, with 9 bases remaining between them. CDR1 and CDR2 (germline): SGHRS, YFSETQ. The CDR3 spells CASSSDGTDTQYF. For the CDR3, the DNA is TGCGCCAGCAGCAGCGACGGAACAGATACGCAGTATTTT. The entire variable domain, with the rest obtained from reference TRBV5-1 and TRBJ2-3, is as follows: KAGVTQTPRYLIKTRGQQVTLSCSPISGHRSVSWYQQTPGQGLQFLFEYFSETQRNKGNFPGRFSGRQFSNSRSEMNVSTLELGDSALYLCASSSDGTDTQYFGPGTRLTVL.

This chain uses TRBV27 with TRBJ2-7; 8 bases fit TRBD1. V dropped 3 bases and J dropped 0; count of bases not matched to a gene: 7. In germline, CDR1 is MNHEY, CDR2 SMNVEV (reference sequence). This CDR3 comprises 16 residues. The CDR3: CASSLGDRLSSYEQYF. The CDR3 DNA sequence: TGTGCCAGCAGTTTGGGGGACAGGCTGAGCTCCTACGAGCAGTACTTC.

This clone appeared a single time. The chain has TRBV11-3 and TRBJ2-2, with 12 nucleotides matching TRBD1. Germline CDR1 reads SGHNT; CDR2 reads YENEEA. This CDR3 contains 15 residues. V was pared by 10 bases and J by 6 bases, with 9 bases of the junction left unmatched. The CDR3 DNA sequence: TGTGCCACCGCACCGGGACAGGGGGCACCCGGGGAGCTGTTTTTT. Its protein product is CATAPGQGAPGELFF.

The rearrangement links TRBV9 to TRBJ2-7; 7 bases are a match to TRBD2. This CDR3 comprises 14 residues. Trimming at V came to 1 base and at J to 2 bases, leaving 3 bases not matched to a gene. The V gene's germline CDR1 is SGDLS and CDR2 YYNGEE. The CDR3 coding sequence is TGTGCCAGCAGCGTAAGCGGGGAGCCCTACGAGCAGTACTTC. It is translated as CASSVSGEPYEQYF. The complete variable domain, with remaining parts taken from reference TRBV9 and TRBJ2-7, reads DSGVTQTPKHLITATGQRVTLRCSPRSGDLSVYWYQQSLDQGLQFLIQYYNGEERAKGNILERFSAQQFPDLHSELNLSSLELGDSALYFCASSVSGEPYEQYFGPGTRLTVT.

The chain joins TRBV15 to TRBJ2-1; 12 bases map to TRBD2. This CDR3 is 16 amino acids long. Trimming took 0 bases from V and 8 from J; bases not matched to a gene: 5. Germline CDR1 reads LNHNV; CDR2 reads YYDKDF (reference sequence). The DNA for the CDR3 is TGTGCCACCAGCAGAGATCGACTAGCGGGAGCCCATGAGCAGTTCTTC. Its protein is CATSRDRLAGAHEQFF.

The chain uses TRBV3-1 (or the pseudogene TRBV3-2) and TRBJ2-3; 9 bases map to TRBD2. Germline assignment: CDR1 LGHDT and CDR2 YNNKEL (reference sequence). The CDR3 length is 17 residues. The V and J ends lost 1 base and 1 base, in that order; junction bases with no gene match: 6. The CDR3 region has the DNA TGTGCCAGCAGCCAAGGTAGGACTAGCGCCCGCACAGATACGCAGTATTTT. This sequence encodes CASSQGRTSARTDTQYF.

This clone occurred once. The genes are TRBV6-2 or TRBV6-3 and TRBJ2-7, with D perhaps TRBD1 (6 bases). Trimming took off 2 bases at V and 2 bases at J, with 10 bases between the two ends. Germline V lookup: CDR1 MNHEY, CDR2 SVGEGT. This CDR3 has 14 residues. The CDR3 region is CASSYPTGPYEQYF. Written as DNA, the CDR3 is TGTGCCAGCAGTTACCCGACAGGCCCCTACGAGCAGTACTTC.

The chain is built from TRBV5-1 and TRBJ1-4; no clear D gene. CDR3 length: 16 amino acids. V was cut by 5 bases and J by 7 bases, with 21 bases left in between. The germline V gene has CDR1 SGHRS and CDR2 YFSETQ. The CDR3 nucleotides read TGCGCCAGCAGGAGTCAACCGGGATCCGGGGTTGAAAAACTGTTTTTT. It encodes CASRSQPGSGVEKLFF.

The J gene is TRBJ2-3, the V gene TRBV9; TRBD2 agrees at 13 bases. Looked up from germline, CDR1 is SGDLS and CDR2 is YYNGEE. Trimming at V came to 3 bases and at J to 7 bases, leaving 5 bases not matched to a gene. This CDR3 region has 15 residues. The CDR3 nucleotides are TGTGCCAGCAGCGCACTAGCGGGGGGGCCGTATACGCAGTATTTT. Its translation: CASSALAGGPYTQYF.

This clone was recorded a few times. J is TRBJ1-1 and V is TRBV11-2; the D is unclear. There are 14 residues in the CDR3. The V end lost 1 base, the J end lost 1 base, and 7 bases lay between the germline ends. The germline gives CDR1 SGHAT, CDR2 FQNNGV. CDR3 in amino acids: CASSLVHGNTEAFF. The DNA of the CDR3 is TGTGCCAGCAGCTTAGTTCACGGGAACACTGAAGCTTTCTTT. The entire variable domain, with the rest obtained from reference TRBV11-2 and TRBJ1-1, is as follows: EAGVAQSPRYKIIEKRQSVAFWCNPISGHATLYWYQQILGQGPKLLIQFQNNGVVDDSQLPKDRFSAERLKGVDSTLKIQPAKLEDSAVYLCASSLVHGNTEAFFGQGTRLTVV.

The rearrangement links TRBV18 to TRBJ1-6; 7 nucleotides agree with TRBD1. This CDR3 is 19 amino acids long. V was pared by 0 bases and J by 1 base, with 9 bases of the junction left unmatched. The germline CDR1 and CDR2 sequences are KGHSH and LQKENI. The CDR3 sequence is CASSPPPGGESSYNSPLHF. The DNA for the CDR3 is TGTGCCAGCTCACCACCACCAGGGGGAGAATCATCCTATAATTCACCCCTCCACTTT.

The chain has TRBV10-3 and TRBJ1-4; TRBD1 matches 8 bases. CDR1 and CDR2 (germline): ENHRY, SYGVKD. The CDR3 runs to 16 residues. Trimming cost V 8 bases and J 4 bases; bases outside gene matches: 12. This chain's CDR3 is CAISRTGPSYNEKLFF. DNA of the CDR3: TGTGCCATCTCGCGGACAGGGCCCTCCTATAATGAAAAACTGTTTTTT.

The chain carries TRBV19 and TRBJ2-5; D might be TRBD2 (5 bases). V gave up 6 bases and J gave up 1 base, with 6 bases separating them. This CDR3 is 12 amino acids long. The germline V gene has CDR1 LNHDA and CDR2 SQIVND (reference sequence). CDR3 protein: CASRGLQETQYF. The DNA for the CDR3 is TGTGCCAGTAGAGGACTCCAAGAGACCCAGTACTTC. Complete variable domain (other parts from reference TRBV19 and TRBJ2-5): DGGITQSPKYLFRKEGQNVTLSCEQNLNHDAMYWYRQDPGQGLRLIYYSQIVNDFQKGDIAEGYSVSREKKESFPLTVTSAQKNPTAFYLCASRGLQETQYFGPGTRLLVL.

A few counts support this clone. CDR3 DNA: TGTGCCAGCAGCCTGATGACTGGAAGGAACAATGAGCAGTTCTTC. Protein sequence: CASSLMTGRNNEQFF. J is TRBJ2-1 and V is TRBV14; D remains unclear. In germline, CDR1 is SGHDN, CDR2 FVKESK. The germline V and J ends were trimmed by 4 bases and 5 bases, with 15 bases remaining between them. The CDR3 has 15 amino acids. The full variable domain, in which reference TRBV14 and TRBJ2-1 provide the parts outside the CDR3, is EAGVTQFPSHSVIEKGQTVTLRCDPISGHDNLYWYRRVMGKEIKFLLHFVKESKQDESGMPNNRFLAERTGGTYSTLKVQPAELEDSGVYFCASSLMTGRNNEQFFGPGTRLTVL.

The chain uses TRBV15 and TRBJ1-1; D gene ambiguous. With 4 bases removed from V and 1 base from J, the gap between germline ends came to 19 bases. This CDR3 comprises 17 residues. Germline V gene sequence: CDR1 LNHNV, CDR2 YYDKDF (reference sequence). Here the CDR3 reads CATSIGSQTSRNTEAFF. The DNA of the CDR3 is TGTGCCACCAGCATTGGTTCACAGACCAGCAGGAACACTGAAGCTTTCTTT.